The 21 T cell receptor beta chains below all came from one sample that was sequenced in a study of blood T cell repertoires in COVID-19 (dated by TCRdb to the early 2020s). Libraries were made using the immunoSEQ multiplex PCR assay. The source is immuneACCESS, and TCRdb retained only in-frame sequences with V and J called. Part of the clones is not carried over; for the studies checked, unresolved V genes explain less than half of this, and the remainder is unexplained. This sample lists more than 150,000 clones; around 86% were detected once. Of the sample, under 0.7% is held by the ten largest clones. Sequencing was carried out using peripheral blood. The receptors derive from a man between 60 and 75 years old with COVID-19, enrolled during active disease.

The rearrangement uses TRBV7-6 and TRBJ2-1; the D gene is possibly TRBD2 (7 bases). The germline gives CDR1 SGHVS, CDR2 FNYEAQ. The CDR3 runs to 17 residues. Between the trimmed V and J ends, which lost 5 bases and 9 bases, there was a span of 26 bases. This CDR3 reads CASSEASGAGAMSEQFF. The CDR3 bases are TGTGCCAGCAGCGAGGCAAGCGGGGCAGGGGCAATGAGTGAGCAGTTCTTC. Complete variable domain (other parts from reference TRBV7-6 and TRBJ2-1): GAGVSQSPRYKVTKRGQDVALRCDPISGHVSLYWYRQALGQGPEFLTYFNYEAQQDKSGLPNDRFSAERPEGSISTLTIQRTEQRDSAMYRCASSEASGAGAMSEQFFGPGTRLTVL.

CDR3 loop: CASRVNDYGYTF. The CDR3 bases are TGTGCCAGCCGGGTGAACGACTATGGCTACACCTTC. The chain couples TRBV28 to TRBJ1-2, with D uncertain. Germline V gives CDR1 MDHEN, CDR2 SYDVKM. CDR3 size: 12 residues. The V end lost 8 bases, the J end lost 3 bases, and 10 bases lay between the germline ends.

This clone was detected only a few times. The CDR3 here is CASRLTLNQPQHF. DNA of the CDR3: TGTGCCAGCAGGCTGACTCTCAATCAGCCCCAGCATTTT. V and J are TRBV12-3 or TRBV12-4 and TRBJ1-5; D is unresolved. V gave up 6 bases and J gave up 3 bases, with 9 bases separating them. The CDR3 loop spans 13 amino acids.

The CDR3 here is CASSQGIAGGQRGLFF. The DNA of the CDR3 is TGTGCCAGCAGCCAAGGGATAGCGGGAGGGCAACGAGGGCTGTTTTTT. The rearrangement uses TRBV4-2 and TRBJ2-2; 11 nucleotides align to TRBD2. CDR1 is LGHNA and CDR2 is YNFKEQ in the germline V gene. The trim removed 1 base at V and 13 bases at J, leaving 11 bases unmatched. The CDR3 totals 16 residues.

The chain carries TRBV28 and TRBJ2-1; the D gene is possibly TRBD2 (5 bases). The germline V gene has CDR1 MDHEN and CDR2 SYDVKM. CDR3 length equals 16 residues. Deletions cut 5 bases from V and 4 bases from J, with 18 bases between. CDR3 sequence reads: CASSLPSSGAYNEQFF. CDR3 nucleotides: TGTGCCAGCAGTCTGCCCTCGAGCGGCGCATACAATGAGCAGTTCTTC.

V is TRBV2 and J is TRBJ2-1; no reliable D call. V gave up 4 bases and J gave up 7 bases, with 11 bases separating them. The CDR3 loop spans 13 amino acids. Looked up from germline, CDR1 is SNHLY and CDR2 is FYNNEI. This chain's CDR3 is CASSVLSPNEQFF. CDR3 coding DNA: TGTGCCAGCAGTGTTCTTAGTCCTAATGAGCAGTTCTTC.

The CDR3 DNA sequence: TGCGCCAGCAGAGAAGTCGACAGGGTAAAGGCTAGAGGCAATCAGCCCCAGCATTTT. This sequence encodes CASREVDRVKARGNQPQHF. The chain has TRBV10-1 and TRBJ1-5; the match to TRBD1 covers 7 bases. In germline, CDR1 is WNHNN, CDR2 SYGVQD (reference sequence). The V and J ends lost 6 bases and 2 bases, in that order; junction bases with no gene match: 19. The CDR3 runs to 19 residues.

The chain couples TRBV4-3 to TRBJ2-3, with 7 bases lining up with TRBD2. V shed 0 bases, J shed 7 bases, and the junction held 7 bases outside the gene matches. This CDR3 contains 15 residues. Germline CDR1 and CDR2: LGHNA and YSLEER. The CDR3 reads CASSQDGTMKYTQYF. CDR3 coding DNA: TGCGCCAGCAGCCAAGATGGGACTATGAAGTATACGCAGTATTTT.

The rearrangement links TRBV28 to TRBJ1-2; D is unresolved. CDR1 MDHEN and CDR2 SYDVKM come from the germline V gene. Trimming removed 5 bases at V and 3 bases at J, with 19 bases between. This CDR3 comprises 16 residues. In DNA, the CDR3 is TGTGCCAGCAGTCCTCCGGTCGGACTTTATGACTATGGCTACACCTTC. Protein: CASSPPVGLYDYGYTF.

With respect to this clone: Additional DNA sequences in this sample encode the identical CDR3. This sequence joins TRBV6-1 and TRBJ1-3; D gene uncertain. The CDR3 spans 15 residues. With 1 base removed from V and 0 bases from J, the gap between germline ends came to 7 bases. CDR1 and CDR2 (germline): MNHNS, SASEGT. Here the CDR3 DNA reads TGTGCCAGCAGTGAAGGTATTTACTCTGGAAACACCATATATTTT. Encoded protein: CASSEGIYSGNTIYF.

The chain recombines TRBV12-3 or TRBV12-4 with TRBJ2-7; TRBD2 is a possible D gene (5 bases). V lost 0 bases and J 13 bases, leaving 16 bases between the germline ends. The CDR3 sequence is 13 residues long. CDR3 protein: CASSLAGVYELYF. CDR3 in DNA: TGTGCCAGCAGTTTAGCGGGAGTCTACGAGCTTTACTTC.

The chain links TRBV30 to TRBJ1-4; D call uncertain. The V gene's germline CDR1 is GTSNPN and CDR2 SVGIG (reference sequence). V lost 0 bases, J lost 2 bases, and 13 bases lay in between. The CDR3 totals 16 residues. CDR3 sequence (DNA): TGTGCCTGGAGTGTGGGTACTAGCCCCACTAATGAAAAACTGTTTTTT. Translating it yields CAWSVGTSPTNEKLFF.

The V and J genes are TRBV6-2 or TRBV6-3 and TRBJ2-1; 12 nucleotides match TRBD2. The CDR3 runs to 17 residues. Per germline, CDR1 MNHEY and CDR2 SVGEGT. V lost 4 bases to trimming and J lost 6 bases; unmatched junction nucleotides: 10. The CDR3 DNA sequence: TGTGCCAGCAGTTCCCCCTCCGCTAGCGGGAGGGTCAATGAGCAGTTCTTC. This gives the protein CASSSPSASGRVNEQFF.

The rearrangement links TRBV7-2 to TRBJ2-7, with 10 bases that match TRBD2. The junction had 9 bases not matched to a gene; V was cut back by 1 base and J by 0 bases. The CDR3 loop spans 18 amino acids. Germline values: CDR1 SGHTA, CDR2 FQGNSA. CDR3 DNA sequence: TGTGCCAGCAGCTTAGGGACTAGCGGATCCACTCACTCCTACGAGCAGTACTTC. This translates into CASSLGTSGSTHSYEQYF.

This clone has a single count. The chain carries TRBV19 and TRBJ1-6; 8 nucleotides match TRBD1. The germline V gene has CDR1 LNHDA and CDR2 SQIVND (reference sequence). The CDR3 has 15 residues. V lost 6 bases and J lost 7; bases outside the gene matches: 8. For the CDR3, the DNA is TGTGCCAGTAGGACTCAGGGGGCTCGGAATTCACCCCTCCACTTT. Amino acid sequence: CASRTQGARNSPLHF.

The chain recombines TRBV5-6 with TRBJ2-1, with D uncertain. Germline CDR1 SGHDT, CDR2 YYEEEE. The CDR3 covers 13 residues. Between the trimmed V and J ends, which lost 4 bases and 6 bases, there was a span of 11 bases. CDR3 protein: CASSGGLFNEQFF. The CDR3 DNA follows: TGTGCCAGCAGCGGCGGTCTTTTCAATGAGCAGTTCTTC.

V usage is TRBV29-1 and J usage is TRBJ2-5, with 7 bases aligning to TRBD2. The CDR3 spans 12 residues. With V trimmed by 4 bases and J by 6 bases, 5 bases remained unmatched. In germline, CDR1 is SQVTM, CDR2 ANQGSEA. The CDR3 reads CSVGGGPQTQYF. The CDR3 nucleotides are TGCAGCGTTGGGGGGGGTCCGCAGACCCAGTACTTC. Full variable domain (outside the CDR3, taken from reference TRBV29-1 and TRBJ2-5): SAVISQKPSRDICQRGTSLTIQCQVDSQVTMMFWYRQQPGQSLTLIATANQGSEATYESGFVIDKFPISRPNLTFSTLTVSNMSPEDSSIYLCSVGGGPQTQYFGPGTRLLVL.

This chain joins TRBV10-3 and TRBJ1-2; a possible D gene is TRBD1 (5 bases). Trimming removed 4 bases from V and 9 bases from J, with 18 bases in between. The CDR3 loop spans 14 amino acids. From germline, CDR1 is ENHRY and CDR2 SYGVKD. The CDR3 loop reads CAISAGGRTRSYTF. The CDR3 coding sequence is TGTGCCATCAGTGCCGGGGGACGGACTAGGAGCTACACCTTC.

CDR3 region: CASSPTSGNSNEQFF. CDR3 in DNA: TGTGCCAGCAGTCCCACTAGCGGGAACTCGAATGAGCAGTTCTTC. The chain links TRBV2 to TRBJ2-1, with 10 bases fitting TRBD2. The CDR3 length is 15 residues. Germline V gene data show CDR1 as SNHLY and CDR2 as FYNNEI. J was trimmed by 7 bases and V by 5 bases; bases with no gene match: 8.

The rearrangement joins TRBV19 to TRBJ1-4, with TRBD1 as a possible D gene (5 bases). V was pared by 7 bases and J by 0 bases, with 12 bases between. This CDR3 spans 15 amino acids. Germline values: CDR1 LNHDA, CDR2 SQIVND (reference sequence). CDR3 in amino acids: CASKMTAATNEKLFF. DNA of the CDR3: TGTGCCAGTAAAATGACAGCAGCAACTAATGAAAAACTGTTTTTT.

This chain connects TRBV21-1 to TRBJ2-1; the table's D call TRBD2 went unverified against the DNA. TRBV21-1 is flagged as a pseudogene. CDR3 size: 11 residues. The CDR3 spells CASSRPGEQFF. In DNA, the CDR3 is TGTGCCAGCAGCCGCCCGGGGGAGCAGTTCTTC.